This T cell receptor beta chain stems from a study of T cells in Graves' hyperthyroidism and ophthalmopathy. Looking at the study overall: Peripheral blood was secured at the point of initial diagnosis, before any treatment. Study outcomes and limitations: Blood held most thyroid clonotypes expanded above 0.001 frequency.

TCR beta CDR3 region amplification was performed from RNA transcripts. The HTBI set primed first-round TCR CDR3 RT-PCR. TCRdb itself ran the multiplex PCR reads through MiXCR, one entry per CDR3 protein. The table shows 470,000 or so distinct CDR3 sequences, with more than 20% occurring only once. This clonotype was detected many times. Its matching antigen is unknown. With V trimmed by 2 bases and J by 8 bases, 14 bases remained unmatched. The CDR3 length is 16 residues. Germline CDR1 reads MGHRA; CDR2 reads YSYEKL. Calling Graves' hyperthyroidism stable meant ophthalmopathy did not progress within 18 months. Patients aged 18 to 65 had newly diagnosed hyperthyroidism lasting under 2 months.

This rearrangement joins TRBV4-1 to TRBJ1-2; TRBD1 matches 7 bases. The sequenced sample was blood. The clonotype comes from a young man with Graves' hyperthyroidism. For the CDR3, the DNA is TGCGCCAGCAGCCAACCCTTAGGACAGGCCGCTAGGGGCTACACCTTC. Its translation: CASSQPLGQAARGYTF.